There are many counts of the clone carrying this T cell receptor beta chain. Its antigen is undetermined. This sample was taken from a study of identical twins. Broader study findings: The analysis was cross-sectional rather than longitudinal within donors.

A universal primer site was created by template switching, with the cDNA bearing unique molecular identifiers. TCRdb re-derived calls from the 5' RACE reads in MiXCR, one entry per CDR3 protein. Of some 660,000 distinct CDR3 sequences in the sample, less than 10% were seen once. Healthy Caucasians provided all donations. The CDR3 loop spans 12 amino acids. V dropped 6 bases and J dropped 4 bases, with 10 bases sitting between them. These sequences were also reported in another study, on yellow fever vaccine responses in identical twins.

This chain links TRBV12-3 or TRBV12-4 with TRBJ2-7; D remains ambiguous. The TCR originated in a woman younger than 30 in good health. The sample was PBMCs. The CDR3 loop is CASSPGYYEQYF. The CDR3, as DNA: TGTGCCAGCAGCCCCGGGTATTACGAGCAGTACTTC.